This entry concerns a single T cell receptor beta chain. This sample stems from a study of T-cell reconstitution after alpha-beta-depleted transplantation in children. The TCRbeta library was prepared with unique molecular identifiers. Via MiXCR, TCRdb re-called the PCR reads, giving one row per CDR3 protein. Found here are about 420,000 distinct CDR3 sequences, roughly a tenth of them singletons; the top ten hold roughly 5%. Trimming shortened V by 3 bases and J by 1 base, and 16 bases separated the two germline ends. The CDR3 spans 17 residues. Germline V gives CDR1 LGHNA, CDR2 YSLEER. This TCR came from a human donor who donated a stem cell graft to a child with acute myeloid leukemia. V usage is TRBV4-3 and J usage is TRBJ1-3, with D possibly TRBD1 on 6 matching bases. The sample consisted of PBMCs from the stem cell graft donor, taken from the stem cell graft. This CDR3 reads CASSHSRGQRSGNTIYF. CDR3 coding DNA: TGCGCCAGCAGCCACTCACGGGGACAAAGATCTGGAAACACCATATATTTT.